These 22 T cell receptor beta chains share one sample of origin, sequenced in a study of blood T cell repertoires in COVID-19. Assay used: immunoSEQ multiplex PCR; TCRdb lists only in-frame clones, some missing. Of around 250,000 clones detected, around 83% appear once; the ten largest clones hold more than 6.5%. Sequencing was carried out using PBMCs or T cells enriched from blood (not recorded which). The receptors come from a woman aged 50 to 65 who had been exposed to COVID-19.

V and J are TRBV7-9 and TRBJ1-1; 9 bases match TRBD1. This CDR3 has 17 amino acids. J was trimmed by 4 bases and V by 6 bases; bases with no gene match: 15. CDR1 and CDR2 (germline): SEHNR, FQNEAQ (reference sequence). The CDR3 sequence: CASRAGQGVQLGTEAFF. The CDR3 DNA follows: TGTGCCAGCAGGGCGGGACAGGGAGTGCAGTTGGGCACTGAAGCTTTCTTT. Full variable domain (remainder filled in from reference TRBV7-9 and TRBJ1-1): DTGVSQNPRHKITKRGQNVTFRCDPISEHNRLYWYRQTLGQGPEFLTYFQNEAQLEKSRLLSDRFSAERPKGSFSTLEIQRTEQGDSAMYLCASRAGQGVQLGTEAFFGQGTRLTVV.

The chain joins TRBV10-3 to TRBJ1-1; the D gene is possibly TRBD1 (5 bases). This CDR3 region has 14 residues. The germline V gene encodes CDR1 ENHRY and CDR2 SYGVKD. V was shortened by 7 bases and J by 1 base, with 13 bases between the two germline ends. CDR3 sequence reads: CAITKRQQNTEAFF. For the CDR3, the DNA is TGTGCCATCACCAAAAGACAGCAGAACACTGAAGCTTTCTTT.

The J gene is TRBJ1-2, the V gene TRBV7-8; 11 bases match TRBD1. Germline V gene data show CDR1 as SGHVS and CDR2 as FQNEAQ. This CDR3 is 15 amino acids long. V was pared by 1 base and J by 4 bases, with 2 bases of the junction left unmatched. Written as DNA, the CDR3 is TGTGCCAGCAGCTTAGGGGGGACAGGGGGCTATGGCTACACCTTC. Its translation is CASSLGGTGGYGYTF.

This chain connects TRBV14 to TRBJ1-6, with D unclear. Germline V gene lookup returns CDR1 SGHDN and CDR2 FVKESK. This CDR3 has 14 amino acids. V gave up 2 bases and J gave up 0 bases, with 2 bases separating them. Here the CDR3 DNA reads TGTGCCAGCAGCCAATACTCCTATAATTCACCCCTCCACTTT. Translating it yields CASSQYSYNSPLHF.

The chain employs TRBV6-1 and TRBJ1-5; possible D gene TRBD1, 6 bases. The CDR3 covers 15 residues. Trimming took 3 bases from V and 0 from J, leaving 9 bases between them. CDR1 and CDR2 (germline): MNHNS, SASEGT. The CDR3 sequence is CASSDRRGSNQPQHF. DNA of the CDR3: TGTGCCAGCAGTGACCGCAGGGGTAGCAATCAGCCCCAGCATTTT.

This rearrangement joins TRBV30 to TRBJ2-5; 10 nucleotides align to TRBD1. Germline CDR1 and CDR2: GTSNPN and SVGIG (reference sequence). The CDR3 totals 13 residues. The trim removed 5 bases at V and 9 bases at J, leaving 9 bases unmatched. This chain's CDR3 is CAWATGGFEAQYF. The DNA of the CDR3 is TGTGCCTGGGCGACAGGGGGCTTCGAGGCCCAGTACTTC.

The chain has TRBV9 and TRBJ2-1; TRBD2 aligns across 10 bases. Germline trimming cut 6 bases from V and 10 bases from J; bases unmatched to any gene: 10. Germline-derived CDR1 and CDR2 are SGDLS and YYNGEE. This CDR3 spans 14 amino acids. CDR3 DNA sequence: TGTGCCAGCAATCCCCTAGCGGGGGAGGGGGAGCAGTTCTTC. Amino acid sequence: CASNPLAGEGEQFF.

The chain is built from TRBV6-5 and TRBJ1-3; D remains ambiguous. Germline loops: CDR1 MNHEY, CDR2 SVGAGI. Trimming stripped 5 bases from V and 6 bases from J, with 5 bases between. This CDR3 has 11 residues. CDR3 in DNA: TGTGCCAGCAGTAATCAAAACACCATATATTTT. Amino acid sequence: CASSNQNTIYF.

The gene calls are TRBV5-1 and TRBJ1-5, with a possible D match to TRBD1 (6 bases). In germline, CDR1 is SGHRS, CDR2 YFSETQ. This CDR3 region has 13 residues. The V end lost 2 bases, the J end lost 6 bases, and 9 bases lay between the germline ends. The CDR3 spells CASSLQGPQPQHF. CDR3 bases: TGCGCCAGCAGCTTACAGGGCCCTCAGCCCCAGCATTTT.

This clone was seen once. V usage is TRBV30 and J usage is TRBJ1-1; 8 bases are shared with TRBD1. Germline loops: CDR1 GTSNPN, CDR2 SVGIG (reference sequence). The V and J ends lost 0 bases and 1 base, in that order; junction bases with no gene match: 1. The CDR3 sequence is 14 residues long. CDR3 sequence: CAWSVDRGNTEAFF. The DNA of the CDR3 is TGTGCCTGGAGTGTAGACAGGGGGAACACTGAAGCTTTCTTT.

This clone was counted once. The chain couples TRBV19 to TRBJ1-2; TRBD1 is a possible D gene (5 bases). Looked up from germline, CDR1 is LNHDA and CDR2 is SQIVND (reference sequence). V was clipped by 7 bases and J by 4 bases, with 13 bases between them. There are 13 residues in the CDR3. CDR3 in DNA: TGTGCCAGTAAGGGAAGACAGACCTATGGCTACACCTTC. Translation: CASKGRQTYGYTF. Full variable domain (outside the CDR3, taken from reference TRBV19 and TRBJ1-2): DGGITQSPKYLFRKEGQNVTLSCEQNLNHDAMYWYRQDPGQGLRLIYYSQIVNDFQKGDIAEGYSVSREKKESFPLTVTSAQKNPTAFYLCASKGRQTYGYTFGSGTRLTVV.

This chain links TRBV28 with TRBJ1-3, with 7 bases matching TRBD1. This CDR3 is built from 17 residues. The junction had 9 bases not matched to a gene; V was cut back by 3 bases and J by 1 base. Germline values: CDR1 MDHEN, CDR2 SYDVKM. For the CDR3, the DNA is TGTGCCAGCAGTTTTATTCCAGGGGGTAGATCTGGAAACACCATATATTTT. Protein sequence: CASSFIPGGRSGNTIYF.

J is TRBJ1-6 and V is TRBV7-9; TRBD1 matches 8 bases. V was pared by 3 bases and J by 10 bases, with 8 bases of the junction left unmatched. Germline CDR1 SEHNR, CDR2 FQNEAQ (reference sequence). The CDR3 is 15 amino acids. The CDR3 is CASSFSPGGRSPLHF. The CDR3 region has the DNA TGTGCCAGCAGCTTTAGTCCAGGGGGCCGATCACCCCTCCACTTT.

V and J are TRBV7-8 and TRBJ1-5, with D perhaps TRBD1 (6 bases). Germline loops: CDR1 SGHVS, CDR2 FQNEAQ. The V gene lost 6 bases and the J gene lost 6 bases, with 18 bases spanning the gap. CDR3 length: 15 residues. The CDR3 nucleotides read TGTGCCAGCAGTAGCAGACGGTTAGGGGGTCAGCCCCAGCATTTT. This codes for CASSSRRLGGQPQHF.

The CDR3 spells CASSVSGSGSPLHF. CDR3 bases: TGTGCCAGCAGCGTATCCGGATCGGGGTCACCCCTCCACTTT. V and J are TRBV9 and TRBJ1-6; D not resolved. Trimming shortened V by 1 base and J by 10 bases, and 12 bases separated the two germline ends. Germline assignment: CDR1 SGDLS and CDR2 YYNGEE. The CDR3 totals 14 residues.

The genes are TRBV9 and TRBJ1-1; 9 nucleotides match TRBD1. The V segment lost 4 bases and the J segment 1 base; nucleotides outside the gene matches: 2. From germline, CDR1 is SGDLS and CDR2 YYNGEE. This CDR3 comprises 14 residues. The CDR3 DNA reads TGTGCCAGCAGCCTGGGACAGGGGAACACTGAAGCTTTCTTT. As protein: CASSLGQGNTEAFF.

The CDR3 here is CSVEFGQGPYEQYF. The DNA of the CDR3 is TGCAGCGTTGAGTTCGGCCAGGGTCCCTACGAGCAGTACTTC. The gene calls are TRBV29-1 and TRBJ2-7, with D possibly TRBD1 on 5 matching bases. Trimming stripped 3 bases from V and 2 bases from J, with 14 bases between. Germline V gene lookup returns CDR1 SQVTM and CDR2 ANQGSEA. The CDR3 length is 14 residues.

The V call is TRBV12-3 or TRBV12-4, the J call TRBJ1-3, with D perhaps matching TRBD1 (5 bases). The CDR3 covers 12 residues. V was shortened by 10 bases and J by 8 bases, with 15 bases between the two germline ends. The DNA for the CDR3 is TGTGCCACATGGGGCCAAGAGGACACCATATATTTT. Encoded protein: CATWGQEDTIYF.

The rearrangement joins TRBV6-1 to TRBJ2-3, with 12 positions matching TRBD2. From germline, CDR1 is MNHNS and CDR2 SASEGT. The CDR3 length is 17 residues. Trimming took 4 bases from V and 0 from J; bases not matched to a gene: 5. CDR3 sequence reads: CASSVRTSGVSTDTQYF. In DNA, the CDR3 is TGTGCCAGCAGTGTCAGGACTAGCGGGGTTAGCACAGATACGCAGTATTTT.

The J gene is TRBJ2-3, the V gene TRBV7-2; D may be TRBD2 (5 bases). Germline CDR1 and CDR2: SGHTA and FQGNSA. Trimming shortened V by 2 bases and J by 10 bases, and 10 bases separated the two germline ends. The CDR3 covers 12 residues. CDR3 loop: CASSLQLVPQYF. CDR3 bases: TGTGCCAGCAGCTTACAACTAGTACCGCAGTATTTT. Using reference TRBV7-2 and TRBJ2-3 for the parts outside the CDR3, the full variable domain is GAGVSQSPSNKVTEKGKDVELRCDPISGHTALYWYRQSLGQGLEFLIYFQGNSAPDKSGLPSDRFSAERTGGSVSTLTIQRTQQEDSAVYLCASSLQLVPQYFGPGTRLTVL.

V usage is TRBV7-9 and J usage is TRBJ1-1; D is ambiguous. Germline V gene lookup returns CDR1 SEHNR and CDR2 FQNEAQ (reference sequence). The germline V and J ends were trimmed by 5 bases and 6 bases, with 13 bases remaining between them. This CDR3 spans 13 amino acids. The CDR3 DNA follows: TGTGCCAGCAGCGAAACCAGGCCGCCTGAAGCTTTCTTT. Translating gives CASSETRPPEAFF. Full variable domain (outside the CDR3, taken from reference TRBV7-9 and TRBJ1-1): DTGVSQNPRHKITKRGQNVTFRCDPISEHNRLYWYRQTLGQGPEFLTYFQNEAQLEKSRLLSDRFSAERPKGSFSTLEIQRTEQGDSAMYLCASSETRPPEAFFGQGTRLTVV.

The J gene is TRBJ1-2, the V gene TRBV13; possible D gene TRBD1, 5 bases. V was shortened by 5 bases and J by 6 bases, with 16 bases between the two germline ends. Germline lookup yields CDR1 PRHDT and CDR2 FYEKMQ (reference sequence). The CDR3 has 14 residues. The CDR3 loop reads CASSTKGIRNGYTF. CDR3 coding DNA: TGTGCCAGCAGCACCAAGGGGATTCGGAATGGCTACACCTTC. Based on the CDR3 plus reference TRBV13 and TRBJ1-2, the full variable domain is AAGVIQSPRHLIKEKRETATLKCYPIPRHDTVYWYQQGPGQDPQFLISFYEKMQSDKGSIPDRFSAQQFSDYHSELNMSSLELGDSALYFCASSTKGIRNGYTFGSGTRLTVV.